These 7 T cell receptor beta chains share one sample of origin, sequenced in a study of long-term antiretroviral therapy in people with HIV (dated by TCRdb to 2022 to 2024). The immunoSEQ hsTCRB v3.0 assay was used at survey level resolution for TRB variable region sequencing. In TCRdb, the immuneACCESS table is reduced to in-frame sequences with V and J assigned. These tables do not hold every clone; where another copy was compared, an unresolved V gene accounts for under half, and the others remain unexplained. The sample table records 25,000 to 30,000 clones; approximately 80% of these occur just once. Approximately 9.5% of the sample goes to the ten largest clones. The source material was unsorted PBMCs, sampled 3 years after starting antiretroviral therapy. The receptors originated from a man aged 40-50 years with HIV.

The rearrangement joins TRBV27 to TRBJ2-3; 9 bases fit TRBD1. CDR3 size: 18 residues. V lost 5 bases and J lost 6; bases outside the gene matches: 18. The germline V gene has CDR1 MNHEY and CDR2 SMNVEV (reference sequence). CDR3 protein: CASSLQGAASLRWDTQYF. As DNA, the CDR3 is TGTGCCAGCAGTCTACAGGGGGCCGCTTCCCTAAGGTGGGATACGCAGTATTTT.

The chain uses TRBV2 and TRBJ2-7; TRBD1 agrees at 7 bases. The length of the CDR3 is 12 residues. The germline V gene has CDR1 SNHLY and CDR2 FYNNEI. J lost 3 bases, V lost 8 bases, and 4 bases had no gene match. In DNA form, the CDR3 reads TGTGCCAGCTGGGGACAGCTCTACGAGCAGTACTTC. This gives the protein CASWGQLYEQYF. Full variable domain (missing parts from reference TRBV2 and TRBJ2-7): EPEVTQTPSHQVTQMGQEVILRCVPISNHLYFYWYRQILGQKVEFLVSFYNNEISEKSEIFDDQFSVERPDGSNFTLKIRSTKLEDSAMYFCASWGQLYEQYFGPGTRLTVT.

The CDR3 here is CASSLGQAGGYTF. The CDR3 DNA is TGTGCCAGCAGCCTGGGGCAGGCAGGCGGCTACACCTTC. The chain joins TRBV27 to TRBJ1-2; tentatively, D is TRBD1 (5 bases). The CDR3 loop spans 13 amino acids. Germline values: CDR1 MNHEY, CDR2 SMNVEV (reference sequence). V was pared by 6 bases and J by 8 bases, with 16 bases between.

This chain links TRBV27 with TRBJ2-7; D call uncertain. Looked up from germline, CDR1 is MNHEY and CDR2 is SMNVEV (reference sequence). Trimming stripped 5 bases from V and 0 bases from J, with 26 bases between. CDR3 size: 19 residues. The CDR3 DNA reads TGTGCCAGCAGTAAACAGACGCCCTTAAAGATCGCGGTCTCCTACGAGCAGTACTTC. This codes for CASSKQTPLKIAVSYEQYF.

This chain uses TRBV29-1 with TRBJ2-1; 9 nucleotides match TRBD2. The CDR3 is 12 amino acids. The V gene's germline CDR1 is SQVTM and CDR2 ANQGSEA. V gave up 5 bases and J gave up 9 bases; unmatched junction bases: 5. Here the CDR3 reads CSVRGGGGEQFF. The CDR3 DNA reads as TGCAGCGTTCGCGGGGGGGGAGGTGAGCAGTTCTTC.

The rearrangement uses TRBV6-6 and TRBJ2-1; 8 positions match TRBD1. Germline V gene lookup returns CDR1 MNHNY and CDR2 SVGAGI (reference sequence). This CDR3 has 14 amino acids. With V trimmed by 7 bases and J by 4 bases, 6 bases remained unmatched. The CDR3 spells CASTGTGLYNEQFF. As DNA, the CDR3 is TGTGCCAGCACCGGGACAGGATTATACAATGAGCAGTTCTTC.

The genes are TRBV6-1 and TRBJ1-5; TRBD1 agrees at 9 bases. This CDR3 is built from 15 residues. The J segment lost 4 bases and the V segment lost 2 bases, leaving 3 bases of the junction unmatched. Germline-derived CDR1 and CDR2 are MNHNS and SASEGT. CDR3 residues: CASSERQGVNQPQHF. CDR3 sequence (DNA): TGTGCCAGCAGTGAACGACAGGGGGTAAATCAGCCCCAGCATTTT.